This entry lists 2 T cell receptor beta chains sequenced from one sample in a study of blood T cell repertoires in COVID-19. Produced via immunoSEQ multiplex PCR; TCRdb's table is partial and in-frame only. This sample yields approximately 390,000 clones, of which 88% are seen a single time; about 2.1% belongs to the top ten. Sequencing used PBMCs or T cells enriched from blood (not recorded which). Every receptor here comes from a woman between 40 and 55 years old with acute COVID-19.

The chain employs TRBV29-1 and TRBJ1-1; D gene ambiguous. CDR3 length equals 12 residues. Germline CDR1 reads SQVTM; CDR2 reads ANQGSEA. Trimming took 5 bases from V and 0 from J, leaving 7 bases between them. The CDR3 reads CSVKIMNTEAFF. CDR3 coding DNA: TGCAGCGTTAAAATAATGAACACTGAAGCTTTCTTT.

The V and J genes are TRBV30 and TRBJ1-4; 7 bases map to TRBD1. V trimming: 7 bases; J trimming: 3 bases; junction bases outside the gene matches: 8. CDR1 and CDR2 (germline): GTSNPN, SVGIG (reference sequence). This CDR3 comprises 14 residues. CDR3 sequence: CALTRDSPNEKLFF. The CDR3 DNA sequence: TGTGCCTTAACCAGGGACAGCCCTAATGAAAAACTGTTTTTT.